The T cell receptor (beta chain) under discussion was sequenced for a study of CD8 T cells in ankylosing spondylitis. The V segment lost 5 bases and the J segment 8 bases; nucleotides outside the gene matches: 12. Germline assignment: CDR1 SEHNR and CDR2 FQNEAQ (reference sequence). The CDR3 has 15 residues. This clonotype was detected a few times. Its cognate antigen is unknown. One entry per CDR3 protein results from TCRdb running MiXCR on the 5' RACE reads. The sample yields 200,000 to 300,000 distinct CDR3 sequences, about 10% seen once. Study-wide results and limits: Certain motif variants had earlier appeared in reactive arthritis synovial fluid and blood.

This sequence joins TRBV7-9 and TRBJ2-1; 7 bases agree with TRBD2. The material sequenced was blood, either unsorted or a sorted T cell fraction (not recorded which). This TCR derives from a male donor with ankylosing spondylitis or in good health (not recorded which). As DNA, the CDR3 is TGTGCCAGCAGCCCAAAAGTGAGGGCGGGGGATGAGCAGTTCTTC. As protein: CASSPKVRAGDEQFF.